This T cell receptor beta chain was sequenced during a study of cytomegalovirus exposure and HLA in healthy donors. Germline CDR1 is SNHLY and CDR2 is FYNNEI. The length of the CDR3 is 13 residues. V lost 1 base, J lost 14 bases, and 15 bases lay in between. PCR used 60 Vbeta primers and 13 Jbeta primers. Only in-frame clones appear in the TCRdb table, and some are missing; sequencing was by immunoSEQ multiplex PCR. The table has about 96,000 clones, 55% to 75% seen once. What was sequenced was PBMCs. This chain joins TRBV2 and TRBJ2-1, with D perhaps TRBD2 (6 bases). This clonotype originated in a man aged 55 to 69 in good health and CMV-seronegative. The CDR3 region has the DNA TGTGCCAGCAGTGAAGAATCGGGACTCCCAGAGTTCTTC. Translated: CASSEESGLPEFF.